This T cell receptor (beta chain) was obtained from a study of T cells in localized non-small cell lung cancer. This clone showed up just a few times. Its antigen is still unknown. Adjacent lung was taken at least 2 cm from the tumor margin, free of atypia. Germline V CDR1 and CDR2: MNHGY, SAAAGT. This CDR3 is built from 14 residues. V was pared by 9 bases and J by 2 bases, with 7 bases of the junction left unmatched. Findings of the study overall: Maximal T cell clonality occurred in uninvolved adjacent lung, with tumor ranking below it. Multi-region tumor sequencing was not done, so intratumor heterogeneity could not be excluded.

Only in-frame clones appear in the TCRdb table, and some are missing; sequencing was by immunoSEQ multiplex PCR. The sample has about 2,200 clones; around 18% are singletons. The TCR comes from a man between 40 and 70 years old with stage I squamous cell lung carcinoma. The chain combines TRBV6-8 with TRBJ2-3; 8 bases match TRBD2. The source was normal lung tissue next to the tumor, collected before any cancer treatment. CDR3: CASSVSGDTDTQYF. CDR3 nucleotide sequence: TGTGCCAGTTCCGTTAGCGGGGACACAGATACGCAGTATTTT.